This passage covers 3 T cell receptor beta chains from one sample sequenced in a study of cytomegalovirus exposure and HLA in healthy donors. Vbeta (60) and Jbeta (13) primers were used in the PCR. Sequencing was performed with immunoSEQ multiplex PCR; in TCRdb, only in-frame clones are kept and a portion is missing. Altogether roughly 120,000 clones are present, just under 75% being singletons, with the ten largest covering 5.5% to 7%. The sample was PBMCs. Every receptor here comes from a man in his forties or fifties in good health and CMV-seropositive.

The chain combines TRBV14 with TRBJ2-3; TRBD1 matches 7 bases. With V trimmed by 4 bases and J by 2 bases, 9 bases remained unmatched. The CDR3 is 16 residues long. Germline-derived CDR1 and CDR2 are SGHDN and FVKESK. This chain's CDR3 is CASSPVDRALTDTQYF. The DNA for the CDR3 is TGTGCCAGCAGCCCCGTCGACAGGGCGCTCACAGATACGCAGTATTTT.

The V and J genes are TRBV7-9 and TRBJ2-5; tentatively, D is TRBD1 (6 bases). Matching the DNA end better, TRBJ2-7 makes the J call doubtful. Germline loops: CDR1 SEHNR, CDR2 FQNEAQ (reference sequence). This CDR3 region has 14 residues. The CDR3, as DNA: TGTGCCAGCAGCTTAACAGGGTTTCAGTACGAGCAGTACTTC. Translated, it gives CASSLTGFQYEQYF.

The chain combines TRBV18 with TRBJ1-5; 8 nucleotides match TRBD1. The CDR3 spans 14 residues. The J segment lost 2 bases and the V segment lost 3 bases, leaving 0 bases of the junction unmatched. Germline V gene data show CDR1 as KGHSH and CDR2 as LQKENI. The CDR3: CASSPTGGNQPQHF. CDR3 DNA sequence: TGTGCCAGCTCACCGACAGGGGGCAATCAGCCCCAGCATTTT.